The rows below give T cell receptor beta chains drawn from one sample of a study of technical replicates of blood from a few donors. Profiled with immunoSEQ multiplex PCR; TCRdb holds only in-frame clones, not every one. The top ten hold approximately 0.42% of the sample, which has about 83,000 clones, roughly 90% seen once. The sample taken for sequencing was T cells isolated from PBMCs. The receptors derive from a human donor in good health. Both conserved end residues are trimmed from each CDR3. Each record gives: J gene, V gene, CDR3 protein.

>TRBJ2-7|TRBV11-2
ASSPGHYEQY
>TRBJ2-2|TRBV18
ASSPINTGELF
>TRBJ2-3|TRBV6-1
ASSGVVQGGSDTQY
>TRBJ2-1|TRBV11-3
ASSYRGQGYNEQF
>TRBJ1-1|TRBV27
ASSPGTGVGEAF
>TRBJ2-6|TRBV4-3
ASSQDTGVLSGANVLT
>TRBJ2-2|TRBV9
ASSLLAGGPLAVGELF
>TRBJ2-1|TRBV5-4
ASSQGLAGAYYEQF
>TRBJ1-5|TRBV6-5
ASRTGESNQPQH
>TRBJ2-6|TRBV28
ASDSLPSGANVLT
>TRBJ1-2|TRBV29-1
SVDPTGPDGYT
>TRBJ2-1|TRBV19
ASNWGQASYNEQF
>TRBJ1-5|TRBV25-1
ASSGVSGGAINNQPQH
>TRBJ2-5|TRBV6-5
ASTVAERGTQY
>TRBJ1-2|TRBV28
ASSLLDVTNYGYT
>TRBJ2-3|TRBV4-1
ASSQESPSADTQY
>TRBJ2-2|TRBV9
ASSVDFIAGANTGELF
>TRBJ2-7|TRBV13
ASAREEDEQY
>TRBJ2-7|TRBV9
ASSVGGAALYEQY
>TRBJ2-5|TRBV9
ASSPRDREVETQY
>TRBJ1-2|TRBV9
ASSVSTGTNYGYT
>TRBJ1-4|TRBV6-5
ASSYGSNEKLF
>TRBJ2-7|TRBV5-1
ASSLVGQGYEQY
>TRBJ2-1|TRBV11-2
ASSLGARGEQF
>TRBJ2-5|TRBV6-1
ASKLSEGTQY
>TRBJ1-5|TRBV18
ASSPIFPQPQH
>TRBJ2-2|TRBV6-1
ASSEAGDHTGELF
>TRBJ2-5|TRBV4-2
ASSHGLAGGIQETQY
>TRBJ2-1|TRBV6-5
ASSYRSSYNEQF
>TRBJ1-1|TRBV5-1
ASSRLGGGRTEAF
>TRBJ1-5|TRBV9
ASSVPRGKSNQPQH
>TRBJ2-2|TRBV5-1
ASSLAGGTYTGELF
>TRBJ1-2|TRBV5-5
ASAQSGANYGYT
>TRBJ2-1|TRBV6-1
ACSGRVYNEQF
>TRBJ1-5|TRBV2
ASSDLMNQPQH
>TRBJ2-2|TRBV2
ASSLGANTGELF
>TRBJ2-7|TRBV27
ASSPPRQGAYEQY
>TRBJ1-1|TRBV6-6
ASSFQGMNTEAF
>TRBJ2-1|TRBV6-6
ASREGGGNEQF
>TRBJ2-5|TRBV7-2
ASSLGLAGGEETQY
>TRBJ1-5|TRBV19
ASSISGGGERNQPQH
>TRBJ1-2|TRBV19
ASYNIPGWGYT
>TRBJ1-1|TRBV28
ANQGGGVAF
>TRBJ1-2|TRBV27
ASWEPGQGPKGYT
>TRBJ2-7|TRBV28
ASKTRRGQPLSYEQY
>TRBJ2-1|TRBV4-1
ASSQVPSGANNEQF
>TRBJ2-3|TRBV19
ASSILGLAGGRSTDTQY
>TRBJ2-3|TRBV11-2
ASSTTGVRTDTQY
>TRBJ2-3|TRBV5-1
ASWTSGRATDTQY
>TRBJ2-7|TRBV10-3
AISETSYEQY
>TRBJ2-7|TRBV9
ASSPGMLGYEQY
>TRBJ2-2|TRBV5-1
ASSSDSAVAGTGELF
>TRBJ2-1|TRBV9
ASSVVAGNNEQF
>TRBJ2-1|TRBV27
ASSQTTSRTSGRKSSYNEQF
>TRBJ2-1|TRBV12-5
ASGLFGRKQF
>TRBJ1-2|TRBV7-2
ASSLPTGDHYGYT
>TRBJ2-7|TRBV27
ASSLSREGEQY
>TRBJ1-1|TRBV9
ASSPGDMNTEAF